Listed below are T cell receptor beta chains from one sample, sequenced in a study of response to subunit inactivated influenza vaccine. Using its own MiXCR run on the RT-PCR reads, TCRdb lists one record per CDR3 protein. The repertoire holds 500,000 to 550,000 distinct CDR3 sequences, approximately 7.3% seen once, with around 13% in the top ten. The sample was PBMCs from blood, taken less than 30 months after vaccination. Source of these receptors: a man aged 45 to 75 who received an inactivated influenza vaccine. Both conserved end residues are part of each CDR3. D genes are given only for firm matches. A clone size is listed for some rows: how often the clone was seen (once, few, many), or a class if it is expanded.

clone_size j_call d_call v_call cdr3_aa cdr3_nt
NA TRBJ1-4 NA TRBV11-2 CASSFVRGANEKLFF TGTGCCAGCAGCTTTGTTAGGGGAGCTAATGAAAAACTGTTTTTT
many TRBJ2-2 TRBD1 TRBV18 CASSPTGPGELFF TGTGCCAGCTCACCGACAGGGCCCGGGGAGCTGTTTTTT
NA TRBJ2-3 NA TRBV4-3 CASRQDLDSRIPAYF TGCGCCAGCCGCCAAGATCTGGATAGTCGGATACCTGCGTATTTT
NA TRBJ2-1 TRBD2 TRBV11-2 CASSFLVAGVAYNEQFF TGTGCCAGCAGCTTCCTGGTAGCGGGAGTAGCCTACAATGAGCAGTTCTTC
NA TRBJ2-3 TRBD1 TRBV6-1 CASIRDSSTDTQYF TGTGCCAGCATCCGGGACAGCTCCACAGATACGCAGTATTTT
NA TRBJ2-3 NA TRBV2 CASSENAPDTQYF TGTGCCAGCAGTGAAAATGCTCCAGATACGCAGTATTTT
few TRBJ2-1 TRBD1 TRBV7-2 CASSLEGTGNGHEQFF TGTGCCAGCAGCTTAGAGGGGACAGGGAACGGGCATGAGCAGTTCTTC
few TRBJ2-5 NA TRBV10-2 CASSDLGTNGETQYF TGCGCCAGCAGTGATTTGGGGACCAACGGGGAGACCCAGTACTTC
few TRBJ2-3 NA TRBV2 CASSVGEGGTSTDTQYF TGTGCCAGCAGTGTCGGGGAAGGTGGCACGAGCACAGATACGCAGTATTTT
NA TRBJ2-7 TRBD1 TRBV5-1 CASSLLGPGQGNYEQYF TGCGCCAGCAGCTTGCTGGGTCCCGGACAGGGCAACTACGAGCAGTACTTC
few TRBJ2-7 NA TRBV5-5 CASSLFTGPYEQYF TGTGCCAGCAGCTTGTTTACAGGACCATACGAGCAGTACTTC
few TRBJ2-1 TRBD2 TRBV15 CATSRVYRAGGYNEQFF TGTGCCACCAGCAGAGTGTACAGAGCGGGGGGATACAATGAGCAGTTCTTC
NA TRBJ1-5 TRBD1 TRBV6-2/TRBV6-3 CASMQGAQPQHF TGTGCCAGCATGCAGGGGGCCCAGCCCCAGCATTTT
NA TRBJ1-2 NA TRBV20-1 CSARSGGSSGYTF TGCAGTGCTAGAAGCGGGGGCAGCTCTGGCTACACCTTC
many TRBJ2-7 TRBD1 TRBV6-1 CASNEGGNGYEQYF TGTGCCAGCAATGAAGGGGGCAATGGTTACGAGCAGTACTTC
few TRBJ2-1 TRBD2 TRBV12-3/TRBV12-4 CASSPGLAGFLEQFF TGTGCCAGCAGCCCCGGACTAGCGGGCTTCCTCGAGCAGTTCTTC
many TRBJ2-1 NA TRBV15 CATSRDPLKGHEQFF TGTGCCACCAGCAGAGATCCCTTGAAGGGCCATGAGCAGTTCTTC
NA TRBJ2-1 NA TRBV4-2 CASSQDTDSSYNEQFF TGTGCCAGCAGCCAAGACACAGATAGCTCCTACAATGAGCAGTTCTTC
many TRBJ2-7 TRBD2 TRBV6-1 CASTTSGRGGEQYF TGTGCCAGCACCACATCTGGGAGGGGAGGCGAGCAGTACTTC
many TRBJ2-7 NA TRBV5-1 CASSRDTSYEQYF TGTGCCAGCAGTCGGGACACCTCCTACGAGCAGTACTTC
few TRBJ2-1 TRBD2 TRBV11-1 CASSLESLAGRNEQFF TGTGCCAGCAGCTTAGAGTCCCTAGCGGGAAGGAATGAGCAGTTCTTC
many TRBJ2-3 NA TRBV5-1 CASSLGQATSTDTQYF TGCGCCAGCAGCTTGGGACAGGCTACTAGCACAGATACGCAGTATTTT
many TRBJ2-3 TRBD2 TRBV20-1 CSANLLAGDTQYF TGCAGTGCTAACCTACTAGCGGGGGATACGCAGTATTTT
many TRBJ1-2 NA TRBV11-2 CASSLRGAGYGYTF TGTGCCAGCAGCTTAAGGGGGGCCGGCTATGGCTACACCTTC
few TRBJ2-5 TRBD2 TRBV6-2/TRBV6-3 CASRRFSGVQETQYF TGTGCCAGCAGACGATTTAGCGGGGTTCAAGAGACCCAGTACTTC
NA TRBJ2-7 TRBD2 TRBV4-2 CASSQVSTSGPYEQYF TGTGCCAGCAGCCAAGTGTCGACTAGCGGTCCCTACGAGCAGTACTTC
few TRBJ1-2 NA TRBV5-4 CASSLRGSNYGYTF TGTGCCAGCAGCTTGCGGGGCTCTAACTATGGCTACACCTTC
NA TRBJ1-5 TRBD1 TRBV29-1 CSVAQGGRNQPQHF TGCAGCGTCGCCCAGGGGGGGCGCAATCAGCCCCAGCATTTT
many TRBJ2-1 TRBD2 TRBV3-1 CASSQDGLALSYNEQFF TGTGCCAGCAGCCAAGATGGACTAGCCCTCTCCTACAATGAGCAGTTCTTC
many TRBJ2-5 NA TRBV12-3/TRBV12-4 CASSWSEETQYF TGTGCCAGCAGCTGGAGTGAGGAGACCCAGTACTTC
few TRBJ2-1 TRBD2 TRBV7-2 CASSPQGTSAYNEQFF TGTGCCAGCAGCCCCCAGGGGACTAGCGCCTACAATGAGCAGTTCTTC
few TRBJ2-1 TRBD1 TRBV24-1 CATSDWAFATGRNEQFF TGTGCCACCAGTGATTGGGCTTTTGCGACAGGGAGAAATGAGCAGTTCTTC
many TRBJ1-2 NA TRBV10-1 CASIRPSCPF TGCGCCAGCATACGACCGAGTTGCCCTTTC
few TRBJ2-7 NA TRBV18 CASSPPGWGGGNEQYF TGTGCCAGCTCACCACCTGGATGGGGAGGGGGCAACGAGCAGTACTTC
NA TRBJ1-1 TRBD1 TRBV6-2/TRBV6-3 CASSLFRGDTEAFF TGTGCCAGCAGTCTCTTCAGGGGGGACACTGAAGCTTTCTTT
few TRBJ2-3 NA TRBV7-2 CASSLLGGQADTQYF TGTGCCAGCAGCTTATTGGGGGGCCAGGCAGATACGCAGTATTTT
few TRBJ1-1 NA TRBV4-3 CASSPGDNLNTEAFF TGCGCCAGCAGCCCCGGGGACAACCTGAACACTGAAGCTTTCTTT
few TRBJ2-7 TRBD2 TRBV20-1 CSAERTSGRLSEQYF TGCAGTGCTGAGAGGACTAGCGGGAGGTTGAGCGAGCAGTACTTC
NA TRBJ2-5 NA TRBV20-1 CSAETVETQYF TGCAGTGCGGAGACAGTTGAGACCCAGTACTTC
NA TRBJ2-6 NA TRBV29-1 CSVEETVRVSEDVLTF TGCAGCGTTGAAGAGACCGTCCGGGTTTCGGAGGACGTCCTGACTTTC
NA TRBJ2-3 TRBD1 TRBV15 CATSRDRTGAATDTQYF TGTGCCACCAGCAGAGACCGGACAGGGGCCGCCACAGATACGCAGTATTTT